The rows below give T cell receptor beta chains drawn from one sample of a study of blood T cells in healthy people across ages. TCRdb re-called the 5' RACE reads with MiXCR, one entry per CDR3 protein. The data hold 1.5 million to 2 million distinct CDR3 sequences, with about 50% observed a single time. The source material was blood. The receptors shown here come from a woman aged 40 to 50 in good health. Each CDR3 is given with its conserved first and last residue. A D gene is named only where the DNA matches it firmly. Size is stated for part of the rows, as once, few or many counts, or as a class when the clone is expanded.

>TRBJ2-1|few|TRBV7-2|NA
CASSLGGEDEQFF
TGTGCCAGCAGCTTAGGAGGGGAGGATGAGCAGTTCTTC
>TRBJ2-5|NA|TRBV29-1|NA
CSASKGSGETQYF
TGCAGCGCCAGTAAGGGCTCTGGGGAGACCCAGTACTTC
>TRBJ1-1|NA|TRBV6-6|TRBD1
CASSGQGMGTEAFF
TGTGCCAGCAGTGGACAGGGGATGGGCACTGAAGCTTTCTTT
>TRBJ2-5|NA|TRBV12-3/TRBV12-4|TRBD1
CASSSDRGRLETQYF
TGTGCCAGCAGTTCGGACAGGGGGCGCTTAGAGACCCAGTACTTC
>TRBJ2-1|NA|TRBV4-3|TRBD1
CASSQDDRGASYNEQFF
TGCGCCAGCAGCCAAGACGACAGGGGAGCCTCCTACAATGAGCAGTTCTTC
>TRBJ2-1|NA|TRBV4-1|TRBD2
CASSQDPSSGRYNEQFF
TGCGCCAGCAGCCAAGACCCCTCTAGCGGGCGATACAATGAGCAGTTCTTC
>TRBJ2-5|NA|TRBV20-1|TRBD2
CGASAGGLETQYF
TGCGGTGCTAGTGCGGGGGGGCTGGAGACCCAGTACTTC
>TRBJ2-1|NA|TRBV11-1|NA
CASSWTRLGLSYNEQFF
TGTGCCAGCAGCTGGACTCGGTTGGGTTTGTCCTACAATGAGCAGTTCTTC
>TRBJ2-1|many|TRBV7-9|NA
CASSQPTTGEIRSYNEQFF
TGTGCCAGCAGCCAACCTACCACGGGGGAGATACGCTCCTACAATGAGCAGTTCTTC
>TRBJ2-1|few|TRBV5-6|NA
CASSLLGRWGNNEQFF
TGTGCCAGCAGCTTGTTGGGCAGGTGGGGGAACAATGAGCAGTTCTTC
>TRBJ2-1|NA|TRBV18|NA
CASSQRGRTGGQFF
TGTGCCAGCTCCCAACGAGGTAGGACCGGGGGGCAGTTCTTC
>TRBJ2-1|NA|TRBV7-2|NA
CASSLVGSSSYNEQFF
TGTGCCAGCAGCTTAGTCGGCAGTAGCTCCTACAATGAGCAGTTCTTC
>TRBJ2-3|few|TRBV12-3/TRBV12-4|NA
CASSLGSGDTTDTQYF
TGTGCCAGCAGTTTAGGGTCCGGGGACACCACAGATACGCAGTATTTT
>TRBJ1-5|NA|TRBV6-5|NA
CASSYSSTTVNQPQHF
TGTGCCAGCAGTTACTCGAGTACGACAGTCAATCAGCCCCAGCATTTT
>TRBJ2-5|NA|TRBV7-9|NA
CASSNARYQETQYF
TGTGCCAGCAGTAACGCAAGGTACCAAGAGACCCAGTACTTC
>TRBJ2-1|once|TRBV6-2/TRBV6-3|NA
CASWRGSYNEQFF
TGTGCCAGCTGGAGGGGCTCCTACAATGAGCAGTTCTTC
>TRBJ2-7|NA|TRBV24-1|TRBD1
CATSDSRTGAYEQYF
TGTGCCACCAGTGATTCCCGGACAGGGGCCTACGAGCAGTACTTC
>TRBJ1-1|NA|TRBV27|NA
CASSLSVVNTEAFF
TGTGCCAGCAGTTTATCGGTGGTGAACACTGAAGCTTTCTTT
>TRBJ1-6|NA|TRBV6-6|NA
CASSYPADNSPLHF
TGTGCCAGCAGTTATCCGGCGGACAATTCGCCCCTCCACTTT
>TRBJ2-4|many|TRBV4-2|TRBD2
CASSQDREGSKNIQYF
TGTGCCAGCAGCCAAGACAGGGAGGGATCCAAAAACATTCAGTACTTC
>TRBJ2-7|NA|TRBV20-1|TRBD2
CSAPALGSGEYEQYF
TGCAGTGCCCCCGCATTGGGTAGCGGGGAATACGAGCAGTACTTC
>TRBJ2-3|few|TRBV12-3/TRBV12-4|TRBD1
CASYLRGTTDTQYF
TGTGCCAGCTACCTCAGGGGGACCACAGATACGCAGTATTTT
>TRBJ1-5|NA|TRBV4-1|NA
CASSQARTGNQPQHF
TGCGCCAGCAGCCAAGCGCGGACAGGCAATCAGCCCCAGCATTTT
>TRBJ1-4|once|TRBV6-2/TRBV6-3|NA
CASSSAGADEKLFF
TGTGCCAGCAGTTCTGCGGGAGCGGATGAAAAACTGTTTTTT
>TRBJ2-5|NA|TRBV7-2|NA
CASSTYLASETQYF
TGTGCCAGCAGCACATATCTAGCTTCGGAGACCCAGTACTTC
>TRBJ1-1|NA|TRBV6-5|NA
CASSKGYMNTEAFF
TGTGCCAGCAGTAAAGGGTACATGAACACTGAAGCTTTCTTT
>TRBJ1-6|few|TRBV28|NA
CASSLGRVLDSPLHF
TGTGCCAGCAGTTTAGGGAGGGTTCTGGATTCACCCCTCCACTTT
>TRBJ1-4|NA|TRBV5-1|TRBD1
CASSAIQGGNEKLFF
TGCGCCAGCAGCGCCATACAGGGGGGGAATGAAAAACTGTTTTTT
>TRBJ2-5|NA|TRBV7-2|TRBD1
CASSLQGQVGETQYF
TGTGCCAGCAGCCTCCAGGGACAGGTGGGAGAGACCCAGTACTTC
>TRBJ2-3|few|TRBV4-2|NA
CASSHDRTDTQYF
TGTGCCAGCAGCCATGACCGCACAGATACGCAGTATTTT
>TRBJ2-7|few|TRBV7-2|NA
CASSLGPKTYEQYF
TGTGCCAGCAGCTTAGGGCCGAAAACCTACGAGCAGTACTTC
>TRBJ2-5|NA|TRBV12-3/TRBV12-4|NA
CASSLHRGGEETQYF
TGTGCCAGCAGTTTGCACAGGGGGGGAGAAGAGACCCAGTACTTC
>TRBJ1-4|NA|TRBV27|TRBD1
CASSAGTGSNEKLFF
TGTGCCAGCAGTGCCGGGACAGGATCTAATGAAAAACTGTTTTTT
>TRBJ1-1|NA|TRBV7-2|NA
CASTFTGYTEAFF
TGTGCCAGCACCTTTACAGGATACACTGAAGCTTTCTTT
>TRBJ2-7|NA|TRBV20-1|NA
CSARAWRDEQYF
TGCAGTGCTAGAGCGTGGAGGGACGAGCAGTACTTC
>TRBJ2-7|NA|TRBV13|TRBD2
CASSGPSGVNEQYF
TGTGCCAGCAGCGGACCTAGCGGGGTAAACGAGCAGTACTTC
>TRBJ1-1|NA|TRBV20-1|NA
CSAIQAGMDTEAFF
TGCAGTGCTATTCAGGCAGGGATGGACACTGAAGCTTTCTTT
>TRBJ2-7|NA|TRBV25-1|NA
CASSEGEPYEQYF
TGTGCCAGCAGTGAAGGAGAACCCTACGAGCAGTACTTC
>TRBJ1-2|NA|TRBV18|NA
CASSPTLTDYGYTF
TGTGCCAGCTCACCAACCCTAACCGACTATGGCTACACCTTC
>TRBJ2-5|NA|TRBV20-1|NA
CSARDPRGGETQYF
TGCAGTGCTAGAGATCCCAGGGGGGGAGAGACCCAGTACTTC